The 26 T cell receptor beta chains in this list originate from one sample, sequenced in a study of cytomegalovirus exposure and HLA in healthy donors. The PCR contained 60 Vbeta and 13 Jbeta primers. Generated by immunoSEQ multiplex PCR, the TCRdb table keeps only in-frame clones and is missing some. The data contain about 140,000 clones, roughly 78% of them singletons. Sequencing was done on a sample of PBMCs. Source of these receptors: a man aged 45-60 years in good health and CMV-seropositive.

The rearrangement uses TRBV6-5 and TRBJ1-6; D might be TRBD1 (5 bases). In germline, CDR1 is MNHEY, CDR2 SVGAGI. This CDR3 has 12 residues. The V gene lost 8 bases and the J gene lost 8 bases, with 10 bases spanning the gap. The CDR3 nucleotides are TGTGCCAGCCGGTGGGGGGATTCACCCCTCCACTTT. It yields the protein CASRWGDSPLHF.

V usage is TRBV29-1 and J usage is TRBJ2-2, with 8 bases identical to TRBD2. With 7 bases clipped from V and 4 bases from J, the junction kept 11 bases outside the gene matches. The CDR3 consists of 15 residues. Germline CDR1 reads SQVTM; CDR2 reads ANQGSEA. The CDR3 nucleotides read TGCAGCGCCCGTGGAAGCGGGAGTCTCACCGGGGAGCTGTTTTTT. Its translation: CSARGSGSLTGELFF.

V is TRBV19 and J is TRBJ1-5, with TRBD1 matching over 8 bases. The CDR3 has 14 amino acids. Germline assignment: CDR1 LNHDA and CDR2 SQIVND (reference sequence). Germline trimming cut 4 bases from V and 4 bases from J; bases unmatched to any gene: 3. The CDR3 DNA reads as TGTGCCAGTAGTACTGGGACAGGTAATCAGCCCCAGCATTTT. Protein product: CASSTGTGNQPQHF. Filled out from reference TRBV19 and TRBJ1-5, the complete variable domain reads DGGITQSPKYLFRKEGQNVTLSCEQNLNHDAMYWYRQDPGQGLRLIYYSQIVNDFQKGDIAEGYSVSREKKESFPLTVTSAQKNPTAFYLCASSTGTGNQPQHFGDGTRLSIL.

V gene TRBV29-1 combines with J gene TRBJ2-1; TRBD2 matches 7 bases. The junction had 5 bases not matched to a gene; V was cut back by 7 bases and J by 2 bases. Germline V lookup: CDR1 SQVTM, CDR2 ANQGSEA. CDR3 length: 13 amino acids. CDR3 sequence (DNA): TGCAGCGCCCGGGACTACACCTACAATGAGCAGTTCTTC. The encoded protein is CSARDYTYNEQFF.

The chain links TRBV25-1 to TRBJ2-2; 7 bases match TRBD1. Germline CDR1 reads MGHDK; CDR2 reads SYGVNS. The CDR3 totals 14 residues. Losses at the gene ends were 8 bases for V and 1 base for J; bases not matched to a gene: 4. The chain's CDR3 is CASRGQQNTGELFF. The CDR3 DNA reads TGTGCCAGCCGGGGACAGCAGAACACCGGGGAGCTGTTTTTT.

V is TRBV10-1 and J is TRBJ1-5; D uncertain. The germline CDR1 and CDR2 sequences are WNHNN and SYGVQD (reference sequence). The CDR3 length is 18 residues. V dropped 3 bases and J dropped 0 bases, with 18 bases sitting between them. CDR3 bases: TGCGCCAGCAGTGAAGTGTCCCGATACCTATATAGCAATCAGCCCCAGCATTTT. Translating gives CASSEVSRYLYSNQPQHF.

The count of this clone is one. This chain joins TRBV18 and TRBJ1-1, with D perhaps matching TRBD1 (5 bases). The V end lost 1 base, the J end lost 4 bases, and 10 bases lay between the germline ends. The germline gives CDR1 KGHSH, CDR2 LQKENI. CDR3 size: 14 residues. For the CDR3, the DNA is TGTGCCAGCTCACCACGGCAGGGTAGCACTGAAGCTTTCTTT. Protein product: CASSPRQGSTEAFF.

This clone was observed a handful of times. The V and J genes are TRBV4-3 and TRBJ1-4; possible D gene TRBD1, 6 bases. This CDR3 contains 15 residues. The germline V gene encodes CDR1 LGHNA and CDR2 YSLEER. V was cut by 4 bases and J by 7 bases, with 16 bases left in between. This CDR3 reads CASSLRRGAGEKLFF. In nucleotides, the CDR3 is TGCGCCAGCAGCCTGCGGCGGGGGGCAGGTGAAAAACTGTTTTTT.

The chain joins TRBV6-1 to TRBJ1-2; a possible D gene is TRBD1 (6 bases). V lost 2 bases, J lost 0 bases, and 7 bases lay in between. The V gene's germline CDR1 is MNHNS and CDR2 SASEGT. The CDR3 is 14 amino acids. CDR3 region: CASSETGTNYGYTF. CDR3 DNA: TGTGCCAGCAGTGAAACAGGGACTAACTATGGCTACACCTTC.

The V and J genes are TRBV5-8 and TRBJ1-5; 7 bases align to TRBD1. J lost 7 bases, V lost 6 bases, and 16 bases had no gene match. Per the germline V gene, CDR1 is SGHTS and CDR2 is YDEGEE. The CDR3 contains 16 residues. Here the CDR3 DNA reads TGTGCCAGCACTCTAGGGGGCTACAGGGATCGACAGCCCCAGCATTTT. This gives the protein CASTLGGYRDRQPQHF.

V and J are TRBV25-1 and TRBJ2-1; 9 bases agree with TRBD1. CDR3 length equals 13 residues. Germline assignment: CDR1 MGHDK and CDR2 SYGVNS. Unmatched junction bases numbered 1, after V lost 4 bases and J lost 6 bases. In DNA, the CDR3 is TGTGCCAGCAGTGTGACAGGGGGCAATGAGCAGTTCTTC. Its translation: CASSVTGGNEQFF. Based on the CDR3 plus reference TRBV25-1 and TRBJ2-1, the full variable domain is EADIYQTPRYLVIGTGKKITLECSQTMGHDKMYWYQQDPGMELHLIHYSYGVNSTEKGDLSSESTVSRIRTEHFPLTLESARPSHTSQYLCASSVTGGNEQFFGPGTRLTVL.

This clone has only a few counts. The rearrangement uses TRBV5-5 and TRBJ1-5; D might be TRBD1 (5 bases). V dropped 0 bases and J dropped 2 bases, with 9 bases sitting between them. CDR3 length equals 15 residues. Looked up from germline, CDR1 is SGHKS and CDR2 is YYEKEE (reference sequence). The CDR3, as DNA: TGTGCCAGCAGCTTGGGGTCGACAGGCAATCAGCCCCAGCATTTT. Translation: CASSLGSTGNQPQHF.

The DNA of the CDR3 is TGTGCCAGCAGTTCCGGGACTCCTATCACTGAAGCTTTCTTT. Its protein product is CASSSGTPITEAFF. The chain employs TRBV28 and TRBJ1-1; D may be TRBD1 (5 bases). This CDR3 region has 14 residues. From germline, CDR1 is MDHEN and CDR2 SYDVKM. Trimming removed 4 bases at V and 4 bases at J, with 13 bases between.

This clone appeared a single time. V and J are TRBV9 and TRBJ2-3; the match to TRBD2 covers 7 bases. Trimming cost V 0 bases and J 0 bases; bases outside gene matches: 4. The CDR3 loop spans 16 amino acids. Germline CDR1 SGDLS, CDR2 YYNGEE. DNA of the CDR3: TGTGCCAGCAGCGTAGAACCAGCGGGGAGCACAGATACGCAGTATTTT. It encodes CASSVEPAGSTDTQYF.

The CDR3 sequence: CASSLLAGVADTQYF. The CDR3 coding sequence is TGTGCCAGCAGTTTACTAGCGGGGGTGGCAGATACGCAGTATTTT. This sequence joins TRBV6-1 and TRBJ2-3, with 11 positions matching TRBD2. The germline gives CDR1 MNHNS, CDR2 SASEGT. The CDR3 contains 15 residues. The V gene end was trimmed by 5 bases and the J gene end by 4 bases; junction bases not matched to a gene: 5.

The V and J genes are TRBV19 and TRBJ1-6, with 7 bases aligning to TRBD1. Germline CDR1 LNHDA, CDR2 SQIVND (reference sequence). The trim removed 5 bases at V and 7 bases at J, leaving 14 bases unmatched. The CDR3 sequence is 17 residues long. In DNA form, the CDR3 reads TGTGCCAGTAGTCCAAACACCGGGACAGCAAGAAATTCACCCCTCCACTTT. Residues: CASSPNTGTARNSPLHF. Full variable domain (rest looked up from reference TRBV19 and TRBJ1-6): DGGITQSPKYLFRKEGQNVTLSCEQNLNHDAMYWYRQDPGQGLRLIYYSQIVNDFQKGDIAEGYSVSREKKESFPLTVTSAQKNPTAFYLCASSPNTGTARNSPLHFGNGTRLTVT.

This clone was observed a few times. CDR3 nucleotides: TGTGCCAGCAGTTTACGGGGACAGAACACTGAAGCTTTCTTT. This sequence encodes CASSLRGQNTEAFF. The V gene is TRBV27, the J gene TRBJ1-1; possibly TRBD1 for D (6 bases). Germline V CDR1 and CDR2: MNHEY, SMNVEV (reference sequence). The CDR3 runs 14 residues. Trimming took 2 bases from V and 1 from J, leaving 8 bases between them.

The rearrangement joins TRBV7-9 to TRBJ2-7; D is unresolved. Trimming shortened V by 5 bases and J by 2 bases, and 16 bases separated the two germline ends. The CDR3 sequence is 15 residues long. CDR1 is SEHNR and CDR2 is FQNEAQ in the germline V gene (reference sequence). The CDR3 DNA follows: TGTGCCAGCAGCGTCCCGGGTCTAAAGACCTACGAGCAGTACTTC. Translation: CASSVPGLKTYEQYF.

This chain connects TRBV27 to TRBJ1-1; TRBD1 is a possible D gene (6 bases). The CDR3 extends over 12 amino acids. Germline values: CDR1 MNHEY, CDR2 SMNVEV (reference sequence). V lost 8 bases and J lost 3, with 10 bases in between. DNA of the CDR3: TGTGCCAGCCAAACAGGGTACACTGAAGCTTTCTTT. Residues: CASQTGYTEAFF.

The chain carries TRBV6-6 and TRBJ2-1; 9 nucleotides agree with TRBD1. CDR1 and CDR2 (germline): MNHNY, SVGAGI (reference sequence). V lost 4 bases, J lost 10 bases, and 8 bases stayed unmatched. The CDR3 runs to 14 residues. CDR3 nucleotides: TGTGCCAGCAGTTGGGGACAGGGAGTAGGGGAGCAGTTCTTC. It encodes CASSWGQGVGEQFF.

V is TRBV7-8 and J is TRBJ1-1; D possibly corresponds to TRBD1 (6 bases). Germline V CDR1 and CDR2: SGHVS, FQNEAQ. The CDR3 has 15 amino acids. Trimming left V 5 bases short and J 0 bases short, with 13 bases between. Here the CDR3 reads CASSTQTGMNTEAFF. The CDR3 nucleotides are TGTGCCAGCAGCACACAGACAGGAATGAACACTGAAGCTTTCTTT.

V gene TRBV7-9 combines with J gene TRBJ2-6; maybe TRBD1 (5 bases). Germline loops: CDR1 SEHNR, CDR2 FQNEAQ (reference sequence). Trimming left V 8 bases short and J 0 bases short, with 8 bases between. This CDR3 contains 14 residues. The CDR3 DNA reads as TGTGCCAGCTCCAGGGACTCTGGGGCCAACGTCCTGACTTTC. It translates to CASSRDSGANVLTF.

This chain connects TRBV5-1 to TRBJ1-2; TRBD1 matches at 7 bases. The trim removed 4 bases at V and 4 bases at J, leaving 4 bases unmatched. CDR1 and CDR2 from the germline V gene are SGHRS and YFSETQ. CDR3 size: 13 residues. The CDR3 spells CASSGTETYGYTF. In nucleotides, the CDR3 is TGCGCCAGCAGCGGGACAGAGACCTATGGCTACACCTTC.

This chain joins TRBV18 and TRBJ1-5, with TRBD1 as a possible D gene (6 bases). CDR1 and CDR2 from the germline V gene are KGHSH and LQKENI. CDR3 size: 13 residues. The germline V and J ends were trimmed by 3 bases and 10 bases, with 13 bases remaining between them. The CDR3 reads CASSPGTQSPQHF. CDR3 bases: TGTGCCAGCTCACCCGGGACACAGAGTCCCCAGCATTTT.

The chain recombines TRBV5-1 with TRBJ1-6; D is undetermined. The CDR3 has 13 residues. The germline V gene has CDR1 SGHRS and CDR2 YFSETQ. The ends were cut back, 2 bases at V and 11 bases at J, with 11 bases in the middle. In DNA, the CDR3 is TGCGCCAGCAGCTTTCGGGTTTGGCCACCCCTCCACTTT. This gives the protein CASSFRVWPPLHF.

The rearrangement uses TRBV6-1 and TRBJ2-7; weak D call: TRBD2 (6 bases). Deletions cut 0 bases from V and 7 bases from J, with 16 bases between. The germline CDR1 and CDR2 sequences are MNHNS and SASEGT. CDR3 length: 15 residues. CDR3 region: CASSEAVGGLREQYF. CDR3 nucleotides: TGTGCCAGCAGTGAAGCGGTCGGGGGACTCAGGGAGCAGTACTTC.